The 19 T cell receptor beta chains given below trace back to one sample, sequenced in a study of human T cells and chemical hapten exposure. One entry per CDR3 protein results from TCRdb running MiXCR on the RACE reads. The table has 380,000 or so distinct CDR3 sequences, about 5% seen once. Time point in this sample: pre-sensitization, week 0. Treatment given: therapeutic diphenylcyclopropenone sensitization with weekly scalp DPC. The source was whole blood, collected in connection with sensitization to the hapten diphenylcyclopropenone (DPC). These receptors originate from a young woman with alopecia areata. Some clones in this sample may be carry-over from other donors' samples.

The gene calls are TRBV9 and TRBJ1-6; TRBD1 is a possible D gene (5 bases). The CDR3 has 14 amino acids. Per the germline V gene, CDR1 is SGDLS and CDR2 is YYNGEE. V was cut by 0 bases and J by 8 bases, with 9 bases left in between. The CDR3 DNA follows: TGTGCCAGCAGCGTAGAGGCAGGGCATTCACCCCTCCACTTT. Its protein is CASSVEAGHSPLHF. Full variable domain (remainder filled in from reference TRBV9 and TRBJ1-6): DSGVTQTPKHLITATGQRVTLRCSPRSGDLSVYWYQQSLDQGLQFLIQYYNGEERAKGNILERFSAQQFPDLHSELNLSSLELGDSALYFCASSVEAGHSPLHFGNGTRLTVT.

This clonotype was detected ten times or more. CDR3 DNA: TGTGCCAGCAGCCCCACGGGACTAAACTCCTACAATGAGCAGTTCTTC. As protein: CASSPTGLNSYNEQFF. This sequence joins TRBV28 and TRBJ2-1, with 7 bases that match TRBD2. Germline trimming cut 6 bases from V and 0 bases from J; bases unmatched to any gene: 8. CDR1 and CDR2 (germline): MDHEN, SYDVKM. The CDR3 loop spans 16 amino acids.

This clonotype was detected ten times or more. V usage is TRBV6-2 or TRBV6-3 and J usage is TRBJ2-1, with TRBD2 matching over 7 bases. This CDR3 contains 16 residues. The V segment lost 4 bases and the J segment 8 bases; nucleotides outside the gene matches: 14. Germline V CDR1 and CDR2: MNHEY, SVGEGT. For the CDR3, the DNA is TGTGCCAGCAGTTTTAGGGGACCTGCGGGGGTGGATGAGCAGTTCTTC. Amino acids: CASSFRGPAGVDEQFF.

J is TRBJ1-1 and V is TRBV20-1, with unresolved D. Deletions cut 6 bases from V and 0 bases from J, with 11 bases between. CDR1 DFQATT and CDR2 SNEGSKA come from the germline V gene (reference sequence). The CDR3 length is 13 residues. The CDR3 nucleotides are TGCAGTGCATTGGGTGGGGTGAACACTGAAGCTTTCTTT. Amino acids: CSALGGVNTEAFF.

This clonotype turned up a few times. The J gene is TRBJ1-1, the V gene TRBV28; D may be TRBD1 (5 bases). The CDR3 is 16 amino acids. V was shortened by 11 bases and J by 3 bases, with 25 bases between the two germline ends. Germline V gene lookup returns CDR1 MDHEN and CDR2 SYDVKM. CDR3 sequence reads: CAVSSLWEGGDTEAFF. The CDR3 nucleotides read TGTGCCGTCAGCAGTTTATGGGAGGGAGGGGACACTGAAGCTTTCTTT.

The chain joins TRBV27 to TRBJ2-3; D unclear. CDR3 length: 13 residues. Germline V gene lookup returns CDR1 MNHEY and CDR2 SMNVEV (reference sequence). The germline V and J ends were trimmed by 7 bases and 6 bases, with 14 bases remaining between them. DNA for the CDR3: TGTGCCAGCACCCCTTCGGGTGCGGATACGCAGTATTTT. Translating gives CASTPSGADTQYF.

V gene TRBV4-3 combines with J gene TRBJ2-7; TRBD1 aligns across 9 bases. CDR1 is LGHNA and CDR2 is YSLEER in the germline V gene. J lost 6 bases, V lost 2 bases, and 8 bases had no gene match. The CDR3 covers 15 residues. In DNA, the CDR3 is TGCGCCAGCAGCCAACCGGGACAGGGTCTTTCCGAGCAGTACTTC. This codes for CASSQPGQGLSEQYF.

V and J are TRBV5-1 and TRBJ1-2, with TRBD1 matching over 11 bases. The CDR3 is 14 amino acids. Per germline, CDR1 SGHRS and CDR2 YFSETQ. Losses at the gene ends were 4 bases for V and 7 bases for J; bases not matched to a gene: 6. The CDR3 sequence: CASSPGQGELGYTF. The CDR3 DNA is TGCGCCAGCAGCCCGGGACAGGGGGAACTTGGCTACACCTTC.

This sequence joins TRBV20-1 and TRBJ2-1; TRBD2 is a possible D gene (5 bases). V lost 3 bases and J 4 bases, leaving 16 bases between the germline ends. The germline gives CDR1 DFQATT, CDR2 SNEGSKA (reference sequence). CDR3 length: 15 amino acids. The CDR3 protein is CSASGSRTSYNEQFF. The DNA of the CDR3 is TGCAGTGCTAGCGGGTCTCGGACTTCTTACAATGAGCAGTTCTTC.

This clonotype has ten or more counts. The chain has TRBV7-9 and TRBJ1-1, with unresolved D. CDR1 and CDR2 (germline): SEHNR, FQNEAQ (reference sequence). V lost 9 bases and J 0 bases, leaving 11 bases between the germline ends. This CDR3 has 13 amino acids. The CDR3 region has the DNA TGTGCCAGTGGAAGCAGTCTGAACACTGAAGCTTTCTTT. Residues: CASGSSLNTEAFF.

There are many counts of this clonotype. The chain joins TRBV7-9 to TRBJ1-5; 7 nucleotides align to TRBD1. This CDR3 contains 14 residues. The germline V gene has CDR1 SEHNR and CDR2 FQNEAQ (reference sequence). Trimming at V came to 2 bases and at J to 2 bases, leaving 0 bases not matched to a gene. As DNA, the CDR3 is TGTGCCAGCAGCTTAACAGGGGGCAATCAGCCCCAGCATTTT. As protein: CASSLTGGNQPQHF.

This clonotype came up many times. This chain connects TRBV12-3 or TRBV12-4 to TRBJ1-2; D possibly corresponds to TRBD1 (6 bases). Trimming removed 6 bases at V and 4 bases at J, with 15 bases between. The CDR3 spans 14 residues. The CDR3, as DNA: TGTGCCAGCAGGTCCGCGGGGGGCTTCTATGGCTACACCTTC. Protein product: CASRSAGGFYGYTF.

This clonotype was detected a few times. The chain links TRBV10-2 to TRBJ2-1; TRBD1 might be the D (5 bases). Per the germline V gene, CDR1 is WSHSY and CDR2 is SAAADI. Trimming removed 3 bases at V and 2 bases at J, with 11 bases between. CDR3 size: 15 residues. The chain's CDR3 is CASSDPTETYNEQFF. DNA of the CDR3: TGCGCCAGCAGTGACCCGACAGAAACCTACAATGAGCAGTTCTTC.

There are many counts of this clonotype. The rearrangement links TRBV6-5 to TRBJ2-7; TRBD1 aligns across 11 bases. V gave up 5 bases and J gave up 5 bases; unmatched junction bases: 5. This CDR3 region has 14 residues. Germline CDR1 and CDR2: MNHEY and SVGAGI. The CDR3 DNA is TGTGCCAGCAGTCCCGGACAGGGGGCCGACGAGCAGTACTTC. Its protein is CASSPGQGADEQYF.

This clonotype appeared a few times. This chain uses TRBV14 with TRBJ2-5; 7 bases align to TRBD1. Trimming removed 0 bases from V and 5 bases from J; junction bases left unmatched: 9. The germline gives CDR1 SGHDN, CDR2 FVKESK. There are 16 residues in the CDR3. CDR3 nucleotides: TGTGCCAGCAGCCAAGAAAACAGGGGATTGCAGGAGACCCAGTACTTC. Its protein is CASSQENRGLQETQYF. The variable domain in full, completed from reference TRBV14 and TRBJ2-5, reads EAGVTQFPSHSVIEKGQTVTLRCDPISGHDNLYWYRRVMGKEIKFLLHFVKESKQDESGMPNNRFLAERTGGTYSTLKVQPAELEDSGVYFCASSQENRGLQETQYFGPGTRLLVL.

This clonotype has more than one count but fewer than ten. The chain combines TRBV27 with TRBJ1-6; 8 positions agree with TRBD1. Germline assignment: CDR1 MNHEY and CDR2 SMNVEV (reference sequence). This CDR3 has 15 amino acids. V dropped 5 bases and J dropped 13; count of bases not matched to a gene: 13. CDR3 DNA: TGTGCCAGCAGTCCGGGGGACAGGCAGAGGGATCCCCTCCACTTT. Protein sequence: CASSPGDRQRDPLHF.

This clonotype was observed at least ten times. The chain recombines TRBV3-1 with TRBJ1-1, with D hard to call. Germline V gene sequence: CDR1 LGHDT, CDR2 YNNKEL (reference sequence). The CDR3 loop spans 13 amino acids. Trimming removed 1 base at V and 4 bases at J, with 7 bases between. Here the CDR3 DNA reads TGTGCCAGCAGCCAAGGGGCAGGCACTGAAGCTTTCTTT. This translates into CASSQGAGTEAFF.

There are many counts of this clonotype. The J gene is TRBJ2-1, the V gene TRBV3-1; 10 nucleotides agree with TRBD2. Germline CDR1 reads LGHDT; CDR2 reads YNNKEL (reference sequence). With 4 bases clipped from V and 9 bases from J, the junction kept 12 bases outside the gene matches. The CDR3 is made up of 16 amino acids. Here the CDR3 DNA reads TGTGCCAGCAGCCCAAGGTACAGCGGGGGGGCACTTGAGCAGTTCTTC. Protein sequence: CASSPRYSGGALEQFF.

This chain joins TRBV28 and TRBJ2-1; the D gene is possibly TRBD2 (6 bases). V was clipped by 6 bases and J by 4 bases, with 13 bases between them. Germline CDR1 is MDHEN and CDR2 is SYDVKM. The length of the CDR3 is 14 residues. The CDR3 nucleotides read TGTGCCAGCAGAACGGGGGACCAATACAATGAGCAGTTCTTC. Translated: CASRTGDQYNEQFF.